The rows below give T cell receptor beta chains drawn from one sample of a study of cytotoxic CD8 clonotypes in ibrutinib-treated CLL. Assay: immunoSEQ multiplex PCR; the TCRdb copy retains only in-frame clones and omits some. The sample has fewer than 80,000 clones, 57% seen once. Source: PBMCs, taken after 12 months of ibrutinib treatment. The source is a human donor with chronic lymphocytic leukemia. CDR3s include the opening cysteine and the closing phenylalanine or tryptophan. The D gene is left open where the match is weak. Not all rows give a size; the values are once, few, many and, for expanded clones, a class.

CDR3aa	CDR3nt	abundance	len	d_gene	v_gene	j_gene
CASSPRTSLLNIQYF	TGTGCCAGCAGTCCACGGACTAGCCTCCTTAACATTCAGTACTTC	NA	15	TRBD2	TRBV27	TRBJ2-4
CASSLASQVSEKLFF	TGTGCCAGCAGCTTGGCCTCGCAGGTTTCAGAAAAACTGTTTTTT	NA	15	NA	TRBV5-5	TRBJ1-4
CASTRTGSNQPQHF	TGTGCCAGCACCCGGACGGGGAGCAATCAGCCCCAGCATTTT	NA	14	NA	TRBV28	TRBJ1-5
CASLSLAGGSIEQFF	TGTGCCAGCCTCTCTTTAGCGGGAGGGTCCATTGAGCAGTTCTTC	NA	15	TRBD2	TRBV7-9	TRBJ2-1
CASSSGQTFSSYNEQFF	TGTGCCAGTAGTTCGGGACAAACCTTTAGCTCCTACAATGAGCAGTTCTTC	NA	17	NA	TRBV19	TRBJ2-1
CASSQGGVRGKNIQYF	TGTGCCAGCTCGCAAGGGGGTGTTCGGGGCAAAAACATTCAGTACTTC	NA	16	NA	TRBV18	TRBJ2-4
CASSLGRGGYNEQFF	TGTGCCAGCAGCTTAGGGAGAGGGGGCTACAATGAGCAGTTCTTC	NA	15	NA	TRBV11-3	TRBJ2-1
CASRDSLNTEAFF	TGCGCCAGCAGGGACAGCTTGAACACTGAAGCTTTCTTT	NA	13	NA	TRBV10-1	TRBJ1-1
CASSVLGNQETQYF	TGTGCCAGCAGCGTACTGGGGAACCAAGAGACCCAGTACTTC	NA	14	NA	TRBV5-4	TRBJ2-5
CASSLEHTTYEQYF	TGTGCCAGCAGCTTAGAGCACACTACCTACGAGCAGTACTTC	few	14	NA	TRBV7-8	TRBJ2-7
CASRDRGWGQETQYF	TGCGCCAGCAGGGACAGGGGTTGGGGACAAGAGACCCAGTACTTC	once	15	TRBD1	TRBV5-1	TRBJ2-5
CASSLGALTFYGYTF	TGTGCCAGTAGTCTGGGGGCCCTTACGTTCTATGGCTACACCTTC	NA	15	NA	TRBV19	TRBJ1-2
CASSLRIDYGYTF	TGTGCCAGCAGCCTACGGATCGACTATGGCTACACCTTC	NA	13	NA	TRBV14	TRBJ1-2
CASSERTRSGNTIYF	TGTGCCAGCAGTGAAAGGACAAGATCTGGAAACACCATATATTTT	few	15	NA	TRBV6-1	TRBJ1-3
CASSLQGAYGYTF	TGTGCCAGCAGTTTACAGGGGGCGTATGGCTACACCTTC	NA	13	TRBD1	TRBV6-6	TRBJ1-2
CASSSYRGVNTEAFF	TGCGCCAGCAGCTCTTACAGGGGAGTGAACACTGAAGCTTTCTTT	NA	15	TRBD1	TRBV5-1	TRBJ1-1
CASSLKVLAVQFF	TGTGCCAGCAGCTTAAAAGTATTGGCGGTTCAGTTCTTC	NA	13	NA	TRBV7-9	TRBJ2-1
CASSTGLAGGSEQFF	TGTGCCAGCAGCACCGGACTAGCGGGAGGAAGTGAGCAGTTCTTC	many	15	TRBD2	TRBV2	TRBJ2-1